Sequencing of this TCR beta chain was carried out in a study of shared clonotypes between healthy human individuals. Overall study: Per donor, three plates held CD4 naive cells, three held CD4 memory, two held CD8 naive and one held CD8 memory.

Adults of Caucasian background living in Nashville, Tennessee made up all donors. CD4+ cells underwent separation, giving CD45RA+ naive and CD45RA-negative memory subsets. Germline V gene data show CDR1 as MNHEY and CDR2 as SMNVEV (reference sequence). The ends were cut back, 5 bases at V and 0 bases at J, with 10 bases in the middle. This CDR3 is 14 amino acids long. Several immunoSEQ plates held equal portions of the genomic DNA taken from each subset. The method was immunoSEQ multiplex PCR; TCRdb's version includes in-frame clones alone and lacks a portion of them. The profile shows 1.4 million or so clones, 98% of them singletons.

The TCR comes from a man aged 25-45 years in good health. Sequencing was performed on naive CD4+ T cells sorted from blood. Regarding subset: CD45RA+ positively selected. V is TRBV27 and J is TRBJ1-1; TRBD1 is a possible D gene (5 bases). The CDR3 sequence is CASSRGGMNTEAFF. Written as DNA, the CDR3 is TGTGCCAGCAGTAGGGGAGGAATGAACACTGAAGCTTTCTTT.